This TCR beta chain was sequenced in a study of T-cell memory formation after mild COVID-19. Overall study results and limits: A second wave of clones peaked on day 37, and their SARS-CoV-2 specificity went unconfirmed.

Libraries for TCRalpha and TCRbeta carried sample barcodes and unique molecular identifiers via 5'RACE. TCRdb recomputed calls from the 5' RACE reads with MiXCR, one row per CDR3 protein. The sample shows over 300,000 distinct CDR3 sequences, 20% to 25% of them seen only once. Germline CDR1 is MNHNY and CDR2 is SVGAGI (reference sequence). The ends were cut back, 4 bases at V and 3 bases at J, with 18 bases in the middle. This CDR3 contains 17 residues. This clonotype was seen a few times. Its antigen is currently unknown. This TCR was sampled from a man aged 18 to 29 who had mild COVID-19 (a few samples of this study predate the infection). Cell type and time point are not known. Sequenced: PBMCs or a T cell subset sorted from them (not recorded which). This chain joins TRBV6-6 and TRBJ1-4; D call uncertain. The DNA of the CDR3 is TGTGCCAGCAGTTCAAACCCGGCCATCTCGGCTAATGAAAAACTGTTTTTT. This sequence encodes CASSSNPAISANEKLFF.